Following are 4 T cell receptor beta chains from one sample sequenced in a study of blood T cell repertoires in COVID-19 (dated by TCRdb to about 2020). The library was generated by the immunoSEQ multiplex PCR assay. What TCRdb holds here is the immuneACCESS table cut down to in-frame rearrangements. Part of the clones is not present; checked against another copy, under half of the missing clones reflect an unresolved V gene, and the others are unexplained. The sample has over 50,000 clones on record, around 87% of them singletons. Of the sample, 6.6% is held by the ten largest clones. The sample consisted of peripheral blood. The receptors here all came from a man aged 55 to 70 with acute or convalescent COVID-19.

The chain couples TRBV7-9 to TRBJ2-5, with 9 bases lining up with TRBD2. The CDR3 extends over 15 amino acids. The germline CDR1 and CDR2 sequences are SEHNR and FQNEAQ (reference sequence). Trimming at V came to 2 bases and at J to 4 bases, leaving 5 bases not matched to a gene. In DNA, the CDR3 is TGTGCCAGCAGCTTAACAGCGGGGGGAGGAGAGACCCAGTACTTC. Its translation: CASSLTAGGGETQYF.

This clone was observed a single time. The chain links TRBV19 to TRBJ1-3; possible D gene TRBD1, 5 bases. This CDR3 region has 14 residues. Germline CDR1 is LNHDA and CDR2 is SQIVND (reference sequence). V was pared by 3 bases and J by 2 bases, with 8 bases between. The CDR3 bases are TGTGCCAGTAGTATTCCGGGGGCTGGAAACACCATATATTTT. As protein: CASSIPGAGNTIYF. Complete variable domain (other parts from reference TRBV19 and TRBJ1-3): DGGITQSPKYLFRKEGQNVTLSCEQNLNHDAMYWYRQDPGQGLRLIYYSQIVNDFQKGDIAEGYSVSREKKESFPLTVTSAQKNPTAFYLCASSIPGAGNTIYFGEGSWLTVV.

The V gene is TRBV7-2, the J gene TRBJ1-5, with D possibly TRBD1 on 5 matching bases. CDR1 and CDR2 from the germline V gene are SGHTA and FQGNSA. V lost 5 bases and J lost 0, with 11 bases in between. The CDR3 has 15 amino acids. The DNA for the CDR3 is TGTGCCAGCAGCCCCGGGGGGAATAGCAATCAGCCCCAGCATTTT. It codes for CASSPGGNSNQPQHF.

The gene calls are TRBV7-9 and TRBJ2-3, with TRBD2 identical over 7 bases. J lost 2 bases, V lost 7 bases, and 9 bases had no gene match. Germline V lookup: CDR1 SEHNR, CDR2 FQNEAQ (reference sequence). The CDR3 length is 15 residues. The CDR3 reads CASNPRRGYTDTQYF. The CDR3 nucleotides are TGTGCCAGCAACCCAAGGCGGGGGTACACAGATACGCAGTATTTT.